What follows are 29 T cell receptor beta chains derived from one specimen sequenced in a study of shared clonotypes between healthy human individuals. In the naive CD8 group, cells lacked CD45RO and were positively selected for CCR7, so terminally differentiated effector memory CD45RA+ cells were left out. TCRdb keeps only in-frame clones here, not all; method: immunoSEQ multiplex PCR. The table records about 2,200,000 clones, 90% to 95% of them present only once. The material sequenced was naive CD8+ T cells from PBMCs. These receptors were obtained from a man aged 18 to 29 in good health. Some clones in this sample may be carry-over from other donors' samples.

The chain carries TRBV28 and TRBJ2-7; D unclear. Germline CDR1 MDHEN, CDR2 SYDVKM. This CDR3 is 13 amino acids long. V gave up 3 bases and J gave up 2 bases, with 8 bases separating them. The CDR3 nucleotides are TGTGCCAGCAGTTTCCAAGACACCTACGAGCAGTACTTC. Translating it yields CASSFQDTYEQYF. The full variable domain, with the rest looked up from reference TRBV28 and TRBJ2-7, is DVKVTQSSRYLVKRTGEKVFLECVQDMDHENMFWYRQDPGLGLRLIYFSYDVKMKEKGDIPEGYSVSREKKERFSLILESASTNQTSMYLCASSFQDTYEQYFGPGTRLTVT.

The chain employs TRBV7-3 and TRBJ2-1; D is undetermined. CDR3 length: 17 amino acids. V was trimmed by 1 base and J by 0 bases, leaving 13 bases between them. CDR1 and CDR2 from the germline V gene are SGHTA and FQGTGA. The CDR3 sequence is CASSLNRVTYSYNEQFF. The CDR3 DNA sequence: TGTGCCAGCAGCTTAAATCGAGTCACCTACTCCTACAATGAGCAGTTCTTC. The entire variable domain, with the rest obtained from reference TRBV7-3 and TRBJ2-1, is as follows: GAGVSQTPSNKVTEKGKYVELRCDPISGHTALYWYRQSLGQGPEFLIYFQGTGAADDSGLPNDRFFAVRPEGSVSTLKIQRTERGDSAVYLCASSLNRVTYSYNEQFFGPGTRLTVL.

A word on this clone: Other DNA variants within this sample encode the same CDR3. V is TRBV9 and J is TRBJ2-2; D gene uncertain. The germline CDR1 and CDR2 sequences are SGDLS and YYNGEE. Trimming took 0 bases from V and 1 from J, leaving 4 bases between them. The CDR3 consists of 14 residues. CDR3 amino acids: CASSVGLNTGELFF. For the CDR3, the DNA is TGTGCCAGCAGCGTAGGCCTGAACACCGGGGAGCTGTTTTTT.

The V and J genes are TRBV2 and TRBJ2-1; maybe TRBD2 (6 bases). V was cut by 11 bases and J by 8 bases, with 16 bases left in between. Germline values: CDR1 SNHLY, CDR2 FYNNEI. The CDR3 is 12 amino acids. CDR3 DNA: TGTGCCTGTACTAGGGAGGTCGATGAGCAGTTCTTC. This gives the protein CACTREVDEQFF.

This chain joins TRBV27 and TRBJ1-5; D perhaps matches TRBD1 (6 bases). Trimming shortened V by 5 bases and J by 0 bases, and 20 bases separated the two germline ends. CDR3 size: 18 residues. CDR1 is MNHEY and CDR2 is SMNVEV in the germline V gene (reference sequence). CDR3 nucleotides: TGTGCCAGCAGTCCGGCCGGGGGGCCCGTCCATAGCAATCAGCCCCAGCATTTT. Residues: CASSPAGGPVHSNQPQHF.

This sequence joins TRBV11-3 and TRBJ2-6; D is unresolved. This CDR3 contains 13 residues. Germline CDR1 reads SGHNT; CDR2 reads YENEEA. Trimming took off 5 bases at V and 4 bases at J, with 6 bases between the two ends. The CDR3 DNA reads TGTGCCAGCAGCGCTCCCGGGGCCAACGTCCTGACTTTC. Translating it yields CASSAPGANVLTF.

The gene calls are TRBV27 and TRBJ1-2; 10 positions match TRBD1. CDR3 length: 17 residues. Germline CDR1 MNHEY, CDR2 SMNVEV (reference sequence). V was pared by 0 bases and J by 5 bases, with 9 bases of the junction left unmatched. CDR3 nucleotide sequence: TGTGCCAGCAGTTTATCCCCGACAGGGGGCGATTTGTATGGCTACACCTTC. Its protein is CASSLSPTGGDLYGYTF.

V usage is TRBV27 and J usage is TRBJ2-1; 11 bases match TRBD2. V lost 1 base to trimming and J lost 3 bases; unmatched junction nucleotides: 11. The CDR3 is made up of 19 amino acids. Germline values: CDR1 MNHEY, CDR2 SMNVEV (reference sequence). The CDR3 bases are TGTGCCAGCAGTTTATTCGGGCCGGACGGACTAGCGGGCTACAATGAGCAGTTCTTC. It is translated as CASSLFGPDGLAGYNEQFF.

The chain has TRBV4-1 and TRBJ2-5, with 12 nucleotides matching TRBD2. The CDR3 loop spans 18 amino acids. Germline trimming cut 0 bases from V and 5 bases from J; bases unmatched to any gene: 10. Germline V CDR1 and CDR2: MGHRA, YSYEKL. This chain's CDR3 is CASSQDHITSGGWETQYF. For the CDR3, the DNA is TGCGCCAGCAGCCAAGATCATATAACTAGCGGGGGGTGGGAGACCCAGTACTTC.

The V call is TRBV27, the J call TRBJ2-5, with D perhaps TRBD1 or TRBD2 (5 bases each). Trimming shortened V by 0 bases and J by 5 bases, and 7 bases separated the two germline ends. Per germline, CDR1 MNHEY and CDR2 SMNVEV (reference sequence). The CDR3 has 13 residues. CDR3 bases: TGTGCCAGCAGTTTATCGGGGGTTGAGACCCAGTACTTC. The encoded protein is CASSLSGVETQYF.

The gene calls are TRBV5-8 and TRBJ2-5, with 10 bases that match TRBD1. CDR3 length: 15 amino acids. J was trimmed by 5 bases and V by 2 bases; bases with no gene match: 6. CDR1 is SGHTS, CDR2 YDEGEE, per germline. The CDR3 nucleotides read TGTGCCAGCAGCTTAGGGACAGGGGTTACGGAGACCCAGTACTTC. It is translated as CASSLGTGVTETQYF.

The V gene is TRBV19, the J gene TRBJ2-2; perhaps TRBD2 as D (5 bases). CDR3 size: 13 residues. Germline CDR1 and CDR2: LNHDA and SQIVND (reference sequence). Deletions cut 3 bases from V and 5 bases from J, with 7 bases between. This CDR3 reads CASSIRTTGELFF. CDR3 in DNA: TGTGCCAGTAGTATTCGGACTACCGGGGAGCTGTTTTTT.

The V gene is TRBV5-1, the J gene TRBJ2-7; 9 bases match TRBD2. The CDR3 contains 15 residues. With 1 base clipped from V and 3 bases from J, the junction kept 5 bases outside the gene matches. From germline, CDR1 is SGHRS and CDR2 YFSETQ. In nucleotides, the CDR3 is TGCGCCAGCAGCTTGCAGACTAGCGGCGTCTACGAGCAGTACTTC. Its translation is CASSLQTSGVYEQYF.

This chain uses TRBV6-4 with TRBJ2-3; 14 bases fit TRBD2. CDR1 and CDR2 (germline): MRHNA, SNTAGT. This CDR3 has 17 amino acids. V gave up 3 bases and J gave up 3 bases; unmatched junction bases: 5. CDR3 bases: TGTGCCAGCAGTGAGGATGGACTAGCGGGAGGTACAGATACGCAGTATTTT. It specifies CASSEDGLAGGTDTQYF.

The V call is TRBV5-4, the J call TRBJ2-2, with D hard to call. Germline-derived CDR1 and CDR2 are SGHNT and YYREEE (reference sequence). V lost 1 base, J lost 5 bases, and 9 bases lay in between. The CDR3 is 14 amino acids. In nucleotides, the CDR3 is TGTGCCAGCAGCTTGCTTGCAGTGACCGGGGAGCTGTTTTTT. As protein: CASSLLAVTGELFF.

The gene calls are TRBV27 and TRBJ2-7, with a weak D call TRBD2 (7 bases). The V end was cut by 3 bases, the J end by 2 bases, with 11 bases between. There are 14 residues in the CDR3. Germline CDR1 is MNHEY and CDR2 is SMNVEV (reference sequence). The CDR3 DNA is TGTGCCAGCAGTTTTGCGGGGGCTACCTACGAGCAGTACTTC. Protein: CASSFAGATYEQYF.

CDR3: CASSQDLAAGKWDEQYF. In nucleotides, the CDR3 is TGCGCCAGCAGCCAAGATTTGGCTGCGGGAAAGTGGGACGAGCAGTACTTC. The chain combines TRBV4-1 with TRBJ2-7; possibly TRBD2 for D (6 bases). The CDR3 sequence is 17 residues long. CDR1 is MGHRA, CDR2 YSYEKL, per germline. The ends were cut back, 0 bases at V and 5 bases at J, with 20 bases in the middle.

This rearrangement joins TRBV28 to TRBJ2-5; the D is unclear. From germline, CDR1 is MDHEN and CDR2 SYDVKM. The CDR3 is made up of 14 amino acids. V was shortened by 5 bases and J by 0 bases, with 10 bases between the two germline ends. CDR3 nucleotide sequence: TGTGCCAGCAGTCAGAAAGGATACCAAGAGACCCAGTACTTC. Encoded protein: CASSQKGYQETQYF.

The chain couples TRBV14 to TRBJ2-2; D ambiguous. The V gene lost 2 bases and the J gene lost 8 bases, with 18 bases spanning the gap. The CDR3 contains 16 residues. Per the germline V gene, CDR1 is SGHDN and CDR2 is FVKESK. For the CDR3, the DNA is TGTGCCAGCAGCCAATACCAACTGGGGAAGGCGGGGGAGCTGTTTTTT. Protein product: CASSQYQLGKAGELFF.

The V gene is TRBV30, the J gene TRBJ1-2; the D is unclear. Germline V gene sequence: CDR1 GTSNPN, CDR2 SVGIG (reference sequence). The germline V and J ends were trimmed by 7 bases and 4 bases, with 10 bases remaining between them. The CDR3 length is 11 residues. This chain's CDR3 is CASPRGYGYTF. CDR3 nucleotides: TGTGCCTCCCCCCGGGGCTATGGCTACACCTTC.

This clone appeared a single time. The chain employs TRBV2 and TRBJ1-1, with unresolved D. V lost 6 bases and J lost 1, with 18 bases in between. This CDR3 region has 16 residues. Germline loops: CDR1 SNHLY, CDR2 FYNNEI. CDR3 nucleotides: TGTGCCAGCAGCGGAAATTCGGGGAGAAAGAACACTGAAGCTTTCTTT. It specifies CASSGNSGRKNTEAFF.

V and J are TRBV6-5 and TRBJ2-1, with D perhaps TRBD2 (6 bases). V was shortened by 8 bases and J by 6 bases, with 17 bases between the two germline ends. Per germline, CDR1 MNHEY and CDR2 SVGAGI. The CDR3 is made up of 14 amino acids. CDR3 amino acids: CASRVADEGNEQFF. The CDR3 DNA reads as TGTGCCAGCCGTGTAGCGGATGAGGGCAATGAGCAGTTCTTC.

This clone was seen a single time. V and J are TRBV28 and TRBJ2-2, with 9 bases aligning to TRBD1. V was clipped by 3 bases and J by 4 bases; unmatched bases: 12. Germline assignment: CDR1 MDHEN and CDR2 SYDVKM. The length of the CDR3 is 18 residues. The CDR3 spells CASSLRQGVHRSTGELFF. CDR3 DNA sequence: TGTGCCAGCAGTTTGCGACAGGGGGTCCACAGAAGCACCGGGGAGCTGTTTTTT.

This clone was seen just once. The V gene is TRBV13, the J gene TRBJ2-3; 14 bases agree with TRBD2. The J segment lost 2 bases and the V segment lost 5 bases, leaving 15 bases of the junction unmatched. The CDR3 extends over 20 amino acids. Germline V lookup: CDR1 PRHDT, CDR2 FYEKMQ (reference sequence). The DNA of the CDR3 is TGTGCCAGCAGCACTCTAACGGGACTAGCGGGAGTGTGGGACACAGATACGCAGTATTTT. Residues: CASSTLTGLAGVWDTDTQYF. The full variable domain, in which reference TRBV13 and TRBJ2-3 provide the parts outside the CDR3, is AAGVIQSPRHLIKEKRETATLKCYPIPRHDTVYWYQQGPGQDPQFLISFYEKMQSDKGSIPDRFSAQQFSDYHSELNMSSLELGDSALYFCASSTLTGLAGVWDTDTQYFGPGTRLTVL.

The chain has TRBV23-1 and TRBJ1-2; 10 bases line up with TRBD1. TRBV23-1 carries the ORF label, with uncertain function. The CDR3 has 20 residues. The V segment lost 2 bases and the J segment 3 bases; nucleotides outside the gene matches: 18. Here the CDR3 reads CASSQLERRDRGLVDYGYTF. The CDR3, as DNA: TGCGCCAGCAGTCAACTCGAGCGCCGGGACAGGGGACTGGTAGACTATGGCTACACCTTC.

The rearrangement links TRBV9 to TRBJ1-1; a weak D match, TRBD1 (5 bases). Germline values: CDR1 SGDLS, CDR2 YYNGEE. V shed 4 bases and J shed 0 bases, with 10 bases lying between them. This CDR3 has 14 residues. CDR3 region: CASSRGGVNTEAFF. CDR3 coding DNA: TGTGCCAGCAGCCGAGGAGGGGTGAACACTGAAGCTTTCTTT. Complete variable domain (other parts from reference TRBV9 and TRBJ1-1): DSGVTQTPKHLITATGQRVTLRCSPRSGDLSVYWYQQSLDQGLQFLIQYYNGEERAKGNILERFSAQQFPDLHSELNLSSLELGDSALYFCASSRGGVNTEAFFGQGTRLTVV.

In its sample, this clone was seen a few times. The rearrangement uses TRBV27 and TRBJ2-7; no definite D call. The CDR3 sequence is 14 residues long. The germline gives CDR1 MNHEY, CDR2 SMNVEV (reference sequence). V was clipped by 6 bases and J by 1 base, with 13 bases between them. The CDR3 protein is CASSFEGSSYEQYF. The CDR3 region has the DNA TGTGCCAGCAGCTTCGAAGGGTCGTCCTACGAGCAGTACTTC.

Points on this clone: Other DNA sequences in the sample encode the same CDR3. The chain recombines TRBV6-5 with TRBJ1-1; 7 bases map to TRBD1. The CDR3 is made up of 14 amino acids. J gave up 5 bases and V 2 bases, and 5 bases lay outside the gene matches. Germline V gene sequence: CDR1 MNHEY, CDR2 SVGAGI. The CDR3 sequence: CASSYRQGDTEAFF. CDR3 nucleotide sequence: TGTGCCAGCAGTTACAGGCAGGGGGATACTGAAGCTTTCTTT.

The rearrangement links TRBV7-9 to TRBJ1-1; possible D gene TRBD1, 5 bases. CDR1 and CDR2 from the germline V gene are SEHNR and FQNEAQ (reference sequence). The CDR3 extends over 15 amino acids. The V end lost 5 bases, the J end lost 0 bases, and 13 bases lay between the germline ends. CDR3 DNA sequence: TGTGCCAGCAGCCCCCTCGAGGGGTTGAACACTGAAGCTTTCTTT. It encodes CASSPLEGLNTEAFF.